Presented here are 10 T cell receptor beta chains from one specimen sequenced in a study of OX40 agonist ivuxolimab in advanced cancers. Clones were read by immunoSEQ multiplex PCR, and TCRdb kept only the in-frame ones, dropping some. Among tens of thousands of clones listed, around 94% were seen once. Sequenced here: CD4+ or CD8+ T cells sorted from blood, sampled in a trial of the OX40 agonist ivuxolimab. These receptors were collected from an adult with an advanced solid tumor such as melanoma, head and neck, liver or kidney cancer.

On this clone: Relative to the germline gene, one junction end is altered; a read error may explain this. The chain links TRBV4-1 to TRBJ1-2, with D perhaps matching TRBD1 (6 bases). The CDR3 spans 14 residues. The germline V gene has CDR1 MGHRA and CDR2 YSYEKL. The CDR3 coding sequence is TGCGCCAGCAGCCAGTACGAAGGGCAGGGGACGAGGGTCTTC. The encoded protein is CASSQYEGQGTRVF.

This chain uses TRBV18 with TRBJ1-6, with D perhaps matching TRBD1 (5 bases). There are 14 residues in the CDR3. Germline loops: CDR1 KGHSH, CDR2 LQKENI. With 4 bases removed from V and 8 bases from J, the gap between germline ends came to 12 bases. The CDR3: CASSRGVEDSPLHF. For the CDR3, the DNA is TGTGCCAGCTCACGAGGGGTCGAGGATTCACCCCTCCACTTT. Full variable domain (missing parts from reference TRBV18 and TRBJ1-6): NAGVMQNPRHLVRRRGQEARLRCSPMKGHSHVYWYRQLPEEGLKFMVYLQKENIIDESGMPKERFSAEFPKEGPSILRIQQVVRGDSAAYFCASSRGVEDSPLHFGNGTRLTVT.

In this sample, this clone turned up a few times. The chain combines TRBV6-1 with TRBJ1-6, with 7 positions matching TRBD1. Germline CDR1 reads MNHNS; CDR2 reads SASEGT. V lost 4 bases and J lost 3; bases outside the gene matches: 3. CDR3 size: 15 residues. The CDR3 bases are TGTGCCAGCAGTGGGGACAGCTACTATAATTCACCCCTCCACTTT. Its translation is CASSGDSYYNSPLHF.

The chain links TRBV6-1 to TRBJ2-5; maybe TRBD1 (6 bases). V gave up 6 bases and J gave up 5 bases, with 19 bases separating them. The CDR3 extends over 15 amino acids. Germline V CDR1 and CDR2: MNHNS, SASEGT. CDR3 nucleotides: TGTGCCAGCAGAGATCCGGGACAAGACCCGGAGACCCAGTACTTC. Amino acid sequence: CASRDPGQDPETQYF.

The chain combines TRBV28 with TRBJ1-1; TRBD1 aligns across 7 bases. V was pared by 4 bases and J by 3 bases, with 11 bases of the junction left unmatched. Germline-derived CDR1 and CDR2 are MDHEN and SYDVKM. This CDR3 is 16 amino acids long. The CDR3 sequence is CASSSYQLDRYTEAFF. CDR3 DNA: TGTGCCAGCAGTTCATACCAGCTGGACAGGTACACTGAAGCTTTCTTT.

This clone was counted between two and nine times. The chain carries TRBV27 and TRBJ1-1; D not certain. The ends were cut back, 5 bases at V and 4 bases at J, with 11 bases in the middle. Per germline, CDR1 MNHEY and CDR2 SMNVEV (reference sequence). There are 13 residues in the CDR3. CDR3 in amino acids: CASSPRYATEAFF. The CDR3 DNA follows: TGTGCCAGCAGTCCCCGGTACGCCACTGAAGCTTTCTTT.

The J gene is TRBJ1-2, the V gene TRBV27; D call uncertain. Trimming left V 3 bases short and J 1 base short, with 12 bases between. CDR3 size: 15 residues. Germline loops: CDR1 MNHEY, CDR2 SMNVEV (reference sequence). The CDR3 loop is CASSFKGDFNYGYTF. The CDR3 coding sequence is TGTGCCAGCAGTTTCAAGGGAGATTTTAACTATGGCTACACCTTC.

This chain links TRBV7-9 with TRBJ1-1, with TRBD1 as a possible D gene (5 bases). Per germline, CDR1 SEHNR and CDR2 FQNEAQ (reference sequence). The length of the CDR3 is 12 residues. Trimming pared 4 bases from V and 11 bases from J, leaving 14 bases between. Here the CDR3 DNA reads TGTGCCAGCAGCTCACTGACAGTGGGGGCTTTCTTT. Its translation is CASSSLTVGAFF. The full variable domain, its missing parts supplied by reference TRBV7-9 and TRBJ1-1, is DTGVSQNPRHKITKRGQNVTFRCDPISEHNRLYWYRQTLGQGPEFLTYFQNEAQLEKSRLLSDRFSAERPKGSFSTLEIQRTEQGDSAMYLCASSSLTVGAFFGQGTRLTVV.

The gene calls are TRBV12-5 and TRBJ1-4; 11 positions agree with TRBD1. This CDR3 is built from 18 residues. With 5 bases clipped from V and 0 bases from J, the junction kept 8 bases outside the gene matches. Looked up from germline, CDR1 is LGHNT and CDR2 is FRNRAP. CDR3: CASGRPGQGVSTNEKLFF. The CDR3 DNA follows: TGTGCTAGTGGTCGTCCGGGACAGGGGGTTTCAACTAATGAAAAACTGTTTTTT. Drawing the rest from reference TRBV12-5 and TRBJ1-4, the complete variable domain is DARVTQTPRHKVTEMGQEVTMRCQPILGHNTVFWYRQTMMQGLELLAYFRNRAPLDDSGMPKDRFSAEMPDATLATLKIQPSEPRDSAVYFCASGRPGQGVSTNEKLFFGSGTQLSVL.

This chain links TRBV27 with TRBJ2-5, with 10 bases matching TRBD1. Germline V gene lookup returns CDR1 MNHEY and CDR2 SMNVEV (reference sequence). This CDR3 is built from 16 residues. Unmatched junction bases numbered 6, after V lost 0 bases and J lost 5 bases. CDR3 bases: TGTGCCAGCAGTTTATCCCCCCGGACAGGGGGGGAGACCCAGTACTTC. This gives the protein CASSLSPRTGGETQYF.